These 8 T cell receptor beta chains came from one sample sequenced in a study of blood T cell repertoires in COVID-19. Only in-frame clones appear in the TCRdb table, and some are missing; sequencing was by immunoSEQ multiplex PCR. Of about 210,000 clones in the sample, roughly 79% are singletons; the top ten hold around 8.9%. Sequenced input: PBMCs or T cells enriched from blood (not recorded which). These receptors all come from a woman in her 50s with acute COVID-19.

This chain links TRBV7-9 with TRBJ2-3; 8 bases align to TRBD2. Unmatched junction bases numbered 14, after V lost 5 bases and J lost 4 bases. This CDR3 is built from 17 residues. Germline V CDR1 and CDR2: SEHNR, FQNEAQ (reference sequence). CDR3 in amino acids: CASSPPFGGRRPDTQYF. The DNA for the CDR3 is TGTGCCAGCAGCCCCCCGTTTGGCGGGAGGAGGCCAGATACGCAGTATTTT.

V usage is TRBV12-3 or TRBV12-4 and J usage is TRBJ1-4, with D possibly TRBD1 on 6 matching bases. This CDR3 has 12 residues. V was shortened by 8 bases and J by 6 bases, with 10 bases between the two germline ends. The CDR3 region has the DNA TGTGCCAGCGGACAGCCGGATGAAAAACTGTTTTTT. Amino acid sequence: CASGQPDEKLFF.

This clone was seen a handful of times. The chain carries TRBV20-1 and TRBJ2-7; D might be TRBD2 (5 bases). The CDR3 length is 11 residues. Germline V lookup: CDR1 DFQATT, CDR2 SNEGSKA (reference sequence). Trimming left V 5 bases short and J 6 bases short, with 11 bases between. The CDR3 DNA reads TGCAGTGCTTTACTAGGGCGCGAGCAGTACTTC. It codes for CSALLGREQYF.

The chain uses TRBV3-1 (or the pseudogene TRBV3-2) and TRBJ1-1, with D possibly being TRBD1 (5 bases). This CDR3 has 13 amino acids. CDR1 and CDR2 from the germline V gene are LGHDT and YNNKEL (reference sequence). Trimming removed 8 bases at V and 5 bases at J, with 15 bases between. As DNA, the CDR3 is TGTGCCAGCGAGGCAGGGATGGGAACTGAAGCTTTCTTT. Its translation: CASEAGMGTEAFF.

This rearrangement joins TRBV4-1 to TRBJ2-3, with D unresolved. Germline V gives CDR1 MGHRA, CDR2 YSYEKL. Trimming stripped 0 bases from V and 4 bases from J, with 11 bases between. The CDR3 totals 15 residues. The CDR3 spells CASSQEARGADTQYF. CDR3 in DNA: TGCGCCAGCAGCCAAGAGGCTAGAGGCGCAGATACGCAGTATTTT.

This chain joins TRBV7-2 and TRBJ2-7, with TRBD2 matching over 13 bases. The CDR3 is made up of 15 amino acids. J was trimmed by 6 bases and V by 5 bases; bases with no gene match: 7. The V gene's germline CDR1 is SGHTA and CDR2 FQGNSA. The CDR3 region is CASSPTGLAGVEQYF. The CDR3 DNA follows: TGTGCCAGCAGCCCCACAGGACTAGCGGGGGTCGAGCAGTACTTC.

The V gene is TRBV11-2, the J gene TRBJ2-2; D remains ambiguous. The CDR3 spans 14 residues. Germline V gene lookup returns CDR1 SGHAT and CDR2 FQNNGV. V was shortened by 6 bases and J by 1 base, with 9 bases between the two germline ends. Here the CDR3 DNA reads TGTGCCAGCAGTTCGTGGCAGAACACCGGGGAGCTGTTTTTT. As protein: CASSSWQNTGELFF.

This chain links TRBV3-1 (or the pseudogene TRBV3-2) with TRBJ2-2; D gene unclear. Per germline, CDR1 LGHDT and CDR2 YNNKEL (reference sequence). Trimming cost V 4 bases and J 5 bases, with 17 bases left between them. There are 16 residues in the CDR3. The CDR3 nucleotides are TGTGCCAGCAGCCCTTCTGGTCGGAGTCAGACCGGGGAGCTGTTTTTT. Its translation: CASSPSGRSQTGELFF.